This T cell receptor beta chain was documented in a study of a mutant IDH1 vaccine in newly diagnosed glioma (dated by TCRdb to 2020 to 2022). Background for the entire study: Patients were given eight vaccinations, in weeks 1, 3, 5, 7, 11, 15, 19 and 23, which matched visits V03 through V10. Vaccination was initiated 4-6 weeks after radiotherapy alone, or concurrently with temozolomide cycles in the chemotherapy-containing groups. Of the 25 to 40 patients who were treated, approximately 62% were male and 37.5% were female, and the mean age was around 43 years. Before enrollment, most patients had been given radiochemotherapy with temozolomide as standard therapy, while the rest had received either radiotherapy alone or temozolomide alone. Peripheral blood was collected at six visits: V03 (baseline), V05, V07, V10, V12 and V13. Longitudinal TCRB deep sequencing was done for 25 treated patients, wherever samples were available for exploratory analyses.

On this clone: Its cognate antigen has yet to be identified. There are no base qualities to consult, and no much larger clone falls within one base.

The germline V and J ends show losses of 3 bases and 9 bases respectively, and no gene match explains 14 bases of the junction. CDR1 and CDR2 were assigned from the germline V gene as SGHVS and FQNEAQ. The CDR3 holds 18 amino acids from the cysteine to the phenylalanine. The read is trimmed to its CDR3 DNA, 54 bases read in frame from base 1. General conclusions and limits of the study: PBMC samples for TCRB deep sequencing were selected based on availability. The authors noted that analyses of patient blood samples could not be reproduced because of sample limitations. Immune responses induced by the vaccine were seen in 90% to 95% of patients across multiple MHC alleles. Changes in the top peripheral T cell clonotypes picked up by TCRB sequencing did not appear to be linked to pseudoprogression.

Library preparation employed the immunoSEQ multiplex PCR assay. The hsTCRB Kit was used according to the manufacturer's protocol to amplify rearranged TCR beta chain sequences. Sequencing of TCRB libraries was carried out on an Illumina MiSeq. The authors' analysis ran thus. The kit vendor's proprietary platform handled demultiplexing, trimming and gene mapping. TCRdb's version of the immuneACCESS table is confined to in-frame rearrangements and falls short of the full clone set. An unresolved V gene accounts for under half of the shortfall where checked; the remainder is of unknown origin. Clonal size and the V and J genes are those of that table, whereas D and trimming came from the DNA. Recorded for this sample are approximately 60,000 clones; around 82% of them occurred a single time. The top ten clonotypes cover approximately 3.3% of the sample. Explained via the paper, the time point label denotes: week 5, during vaccination. A 20-mer mutant IDH1 peptide at 300 micrograms in Montanide made up each vaccine dose, which was injected subcutaneously together with topical imiquimod. Newly diagnosed WHO grade 3 or 4 IDH1-mutant astrocytomas showing loss of nuclear ATRX were present in the donors. The samples were drawn from NOA16, a multicentre, single-arm, open-label phase I trial in Germany that tested a mutant IDH1 peptide vaccine in humans for the first time. Genomic DNA for TCRB sequencing was extracted from EDTA blood using the DNeasy Blood and Tissue Kit.

The chain uses TRBV7-8 and TRBJ1-6; the central 10 bases match TRBD1. The sequence came from a woman aged 18-29 years with glioma. Some clones in this sample may be carry-over from other donors' samples. Here the sequenced sample was PBMCs, taken from a glioma patient whose treatment included an IDH1 peptide vaccine. The bases read TGTGCCAGCAGCTTGCCCCGGGACAGGGGCGTGAGGTTTTCACCCCTCCACTTT. This is translated as CASSLPRDRGVRFSPLHF.